Below, 5 T cell receptor beta chains from the same sample are listed, as sequenced in a study of shared clonotypes between healthy human individuals. TCRdb keeps only in-frame clones here, not all; method: immunoSEQ multiplex PCR. The sample shows hundreds of thousands of clones, 96% of them seen only once. Sequencing input: memory CD8+ T cells sorted from blood. The sample's subset: CD45RO+ cells pooled with CCR7-negative TemRA cells. These receptors came from a man aged 25 to 40 in good health.

The V and J genes are TRBV10-3 and TRBJ2-7, with 9 positions matching TRBD1. V gave up 6 bases and J gave up 3 bases; unmatched junction bases: 6. The CDR3 extends over 14 amino acids. The germline gives CDR1 ENHRY, CDR2 SYGVKD. The CDR3 loop reads CAIRDRGFYYEQYF. CDR3 DNA sequence: TGTGCCATCAGAGACAGGGGGTTTTACTACGAGCAGTACTTC.

The V and J genes are TRBV11-2 and TRBJ2-7; 7 nucleotides agree with TRBD1. Germline V gives CDR1 SGHAT, CDR2 FQNNGV. The CDR3 spans 12 residues. Unmatched junction bases numbered 1, after V lost 4 bases and J lost 4 bases. The CDR3 DNA follows: TGTGCCAGCAGCTCGACAGGGTACGAGCAGTACTTC. Translation: CASSSTGYEQYF.

The chain recombines TRBV7-9 with TRBJ1-2; the match to TRBD1 covers 9 bases. The CDR3 sequence is 18 residues long. CDR1 and CDR2 (germline): SEHNR, FQNEAQ (reference sequence). The J segment lost 0 bases and the V segment lost 0 bases, leaving 8 bases of the junction unmatched. The CDR3 DNA is TGTGCCAGCAGCTTAGCGGCTCCTGACAGGGGGGCTAACTATGGCTACACCTTC. This translates into CASSLAAPDRGANYGYTF.

The rearrangement uses TRBV25-1 and TRBJ2-3; no clear D. V gave up 2 bases and J gave up 2 bases, with 2 bases separating them. The CDR3 has 12 residues. Per the germline V gene, CDR1 is MGHDK and CDR2 is SYGVNS. The CDR3 reads CASSENTDTQYF. In DNA, the CDR3 is TGTGCCAGCAGTGAAAACACAGATACGCAGTATTTT.

The chain links TRBV20-1 to TRBJ1-1, with a tentative D call TRBD1 (6 bases). CDR1 and CDR2 from the germline V gene are DFQATT and SNEGSKA (reference sequence). Deletions cut 3 bases from V and 6 bases from J, with 8 bases between. CDR3 size: 11 residues. The CDR3 protein is CSARRGAEAFF. In DNA form, the CDR3 reads TGCAGTGCTAGGAGGGGGGCTGAAGCTTTCTTT.